One sample yielded the 7 T cell receptor beta chains listed below, sequenced in a study of T cells after yellow fever vaccination. MiXCR, applied by TCRdb to the 5' RACE reads, yields one record per CDR3 protein. The sample yields some 350,000 distinct CDR3 sequences, roughly 12% seen once. Sequencing used PBMCs, obtained on the day of the first yellow fever vaccination. These receptors were taken from a man between 18 and 35 years old who received the YFV17D yellow fever vaccine.

This clonotype was recorded a few times. This chain joins TRBV7-9 and TRBJ2-1, with D uncertain. Germline V gives CDR1 SEHNR, CDR2 FQNEAQ (reference sequence). V was cut by 2 bases and J by 8 bases, with 16 bases left in between. The CDR3 is 15 residues long. CDR3: CASSLFPDAVHEQFF. The CDR3 DNA is TGTGCCAGCAGCTTATTTCCAGATGCGGTCCATGAGCAGTTCTTC. The full variable domain, its missing parts supplied by reference TRBV7-9 and TRBJ2-1, is DTGVSQNPRHKITKRGQNVTFRCDPISEHNRLYWYRQTLGQGPEFLTYFQNEAQLEKSRLLSDRFSAERPKGSFSTLEIQRTEQGDSAMYLCASSLFPDAVHEQFFGPGTRLTVL.

This clonotype has just a few counts. The chain employs TRBV4-1 and TRBJ2-2; D assignment may be TRBD1 or TRBD2 (5 bases each). V was cut by 4 bases and J by 6 bases, with 12 bases left in between. Germline CDR1 reads MGHRA; CDR2 reads YSYEKL. The CDR3 is made up of 14 amino acids. CDR3 protein: CASSRIPGPGELFF. The CDR3 nucleotides are TGCGCCAGCAGCCGAATACCGGGGCCCGGGGAGCTGTTTTTT.

This clonotype was detected a few times. The chain employs TRBV6-1 and TRBJ2-7; TRBD1 matches at 12 bases. Losses at the gene ends were 4 bases for V and 6 bases for J; bases not matched to a gene: 4. The germline CDR1 and CDR2 sequences are MNHNS and SASEGT. This CDR3 spans 14 amino acids. CDR3 sequence: CASSGGQGASEQYV. The CDR3 DNA is TGTGCCAGCAGTGGGGGACAGGGGGCAAGCGAGCAGTACGTC.

This chain joins TRBV5-1 and TRBJ2-2, with 7 bases matching TRBD2. Unmatched junction bases numbered 8, after V lost 3 bases and J lost 3 bases. There are 16 residues in the CDR3. Germline loops: CDR1 SGHRS, CDR2 YFSETQ. The CDR3 region has the DNA TGCGCCAGCAGCTCAGGACTAGATTCCGACACCGGGGAGCTGTTTTTT. This encodes CASSSGLDSDTGELFF.

The gene calls are TRBV4-1 and TRBJ2-7, with D possibly being TRBD2 (5 bases). Germline CDR1 and CDR2: MGHRA and YSYEKL. The CDR3 covers 13 residues. V was clipped by 0 bases and J by 6 bases, with 9 bases between them. CDR3 nucleotides: TGCGCCAGCAGCCAAGAATCGGGGTTCGAGCAGTACGTC. Its translation: CASSQESGFEQYV.

Ten or more counts support this clonotype. This chain connects TRBV7-2 to TRBJ2-1, with unresolved D. Trimming removed 6 bases from V and 3 bases from J, with 15 bases in between. CDR3 length equals 15 residues. Looked up from germline, CDR1 is SGHTA and CDR2 is FQGNSA. DNA of the CDR3: TGTGCCAGCAGTCCCGACTCGTCCTTCTACAATGAGCAGTTCTTC. Translation: CASSPDSSFYNEQFF.

Only a few counts were recorded for this clonotype. V is TRBV7-2 and J is TRBJ1-1; D gene ambiguous. Germline lookup yields CDR1 SGHTA and CDR2 FQGNSA. The ends were cut back, 8 bases at V and 1 base at J, with 11 bases in the middle. The CDR3 totals 13 residues. CDR3 nucleotides: TGTGCCAGCTTAGAACAGCCGAACACTGAAGCTTTCTTT. Protein: CASLEQPNTEAFF.